The T cell receptor (beta chain) under discussion was sequenced for a study of shared clonotypes between healthy human individuals. The CDR3 contains 15 residues. Per germline, CDR1 SGHRS and CDR2 YFSETQ. The trim removed 0 bases at V and 5 bases at J, leaving 7 bases unmatched. Profiling relied on immunoSEQ multiplex PCR, and the TCRdb table lists in-frame clones only, not all of them. The data contain under 650,000 clones, 95% to 97% of them singletons. Study outcomes and limitations: Naive subsets tended to show greater estimated richness than memory subsets.

The CD4+ fraction was divided into a CD45RA+ naive subset and a CD45RA-negative memory subset. Of note for this clone: The antigen remains undetermined.

The sequence was collected from a woman aged 25 to 39 in good health. The chain joins TRBV5-1 to TRBJ2-5; the match to TRBD1 covers 7 bases. What was sequenced was naive CD4+ T cells sorted from blood. Indicated subset: CD45RA+ positively selected. Here the CDR3 DNA reads TGCGCCAGCAGCTTGGCCGTTCGACAGGGCGAGACCCAGTACTTC. Encoded protein: CASSLAVRQGETQYF.